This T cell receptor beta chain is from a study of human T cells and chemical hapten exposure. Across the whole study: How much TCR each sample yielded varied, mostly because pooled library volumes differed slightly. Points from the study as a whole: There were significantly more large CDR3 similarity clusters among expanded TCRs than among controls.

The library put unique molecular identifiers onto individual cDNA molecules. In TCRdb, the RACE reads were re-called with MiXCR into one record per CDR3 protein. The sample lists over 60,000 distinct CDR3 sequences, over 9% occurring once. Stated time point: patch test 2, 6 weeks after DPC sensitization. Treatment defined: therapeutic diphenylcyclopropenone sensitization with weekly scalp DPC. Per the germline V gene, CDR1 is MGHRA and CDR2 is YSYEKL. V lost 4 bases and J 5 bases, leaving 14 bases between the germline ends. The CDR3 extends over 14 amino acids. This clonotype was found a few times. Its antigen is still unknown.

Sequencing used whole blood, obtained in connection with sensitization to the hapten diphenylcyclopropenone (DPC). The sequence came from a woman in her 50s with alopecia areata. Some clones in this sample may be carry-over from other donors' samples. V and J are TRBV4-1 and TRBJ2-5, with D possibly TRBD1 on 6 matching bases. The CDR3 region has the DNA TGCGCCAGCAGCCGGACCGCAGGACAGGAGACCCAGTACTTC. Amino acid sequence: CASSRTAGQETQYF.